The clone carrying this T cell receptor beta chain was counted between two and nine times. Its specificity is not known. This entry belongs to a study of early T cells in non-severe SARS-CoV-2 infection. Via MiXCR, TCRdb re-called the 5' RACE reads, giving one row per CDR3 protein. The sample contains approximately 73,000 distinct CDR3 sequences, about 13% of which appear only once. This CDR3 has 14 residues. CDR1 and CDR2 from the germline V gene are KGHSH and LQKENI. V dropped 3 bases and J dropped 2 bases, with 9 bases sitting between them. Broader study findings: Reliance on VDJdb matching favored anti-spike CD8 responses; private and CD4 specificities were missed.

The J gene is TRBJ2-3, the V gene TRBV18; D not certain. This sequence originates from an adult who was a healthcare worker with PCR-confirmed SARS-CoV-2 infection or an uninfected control (not recorded which). The sample taken for sequencing was whole blood. DNA for the CDR3: TGTGCCAGCTCACCCCCGATAGACACAGATACGCAGTATTTT. Translation gives CASSPPIDTDTQYF.